This TCR beta chain was recovered during a study of shared clonotypes between healthy human individuals. Using immunoSEQ multiplex PCR, the repertoire was profiled, and TCRdb retains in-frame clones only, with some absent. Of about a million clones in the sample, 70% to 85% are singletons; the top ten hold about 0.94%. Whole-study results and caveats: When compared with the clonotypes that were shared by all four sorted-subset donors, the non-shared clonotypes turned out to have lower generation probabilities.

CDR1 is SNHLY and CDR2 is FYNNEI in the germline V gene. This CDR3 has 13 residues. V lost 4 bases, J lost 6 bases, and 11 bases lay in between. A word on this clone: Its antigen is as yet unknown.

This receptor was obtained from a man younger than 30 in good health. Some clones in this sample may be carry-over from other donors' samples. The sample taken for sequencing was memory CD4+ T cells from PBMCs. Subset: CD45RA-negative fraction. The chain links TRBV2 to TRBJ2-3, with D unresolved. CDR3 bases: TGTGCCAGCAGTGCCCGTCCTATGGATACGCAGTATTTT. This codes for CASSARPMDTQYF.